Shown below are 14 T cell receptor beta chains from a single sample sequenced in a study of vaccination effects on CD4 cells after COVID-19. Antigen-specific CD4+ T cells were expanded with viral peptide pools in the ViraFEST assay before sequencing. Culture proceeded for approximately 10 days, and CD4+ T cells were then isolated. People in the vaccine group had not been infected with SARS-CoV-2 before, and their nucleocapsid antibodies were negative. The protocol was immunoSEQ multiplex PCR, while the TCRdb copy is restricted to in-frame clones and leaves out a portion. The sample shows about 65,000 clones, 70% to 80% of them seen only once. No antigen has been identified for these receptors. The sequences come from CD4+ T cells from PBMCs cultured with HCoV-NL63 spike peptides, collected before COVID-19 vaccination. Receptor source: a human donor who received a COVID-19 vaccine.

The chain couples TRBV18 to TRBJ2-5, with 8 bases lining up with TRBD1. CDR3 length: 14 residues. The germline CDR1 and CDR2 sequences are KGHSH and LQKENI. V shed 4 bases and J 4 bases; nucleotides not matched to a gene: 5. CDR3 protein: CASSQAGGGETQYF. Here the CDR3 DNA reads TGTGCCAGCTCACAGGCAGGGGGCGGAGAGACCCAGTACTTC.

This sequence joins TRBV5-1 and TRBJ2-1; D not certain. CDR3 size: 16 residues. The V and J ends lost 0 bases and 0 bases respectively, with 10 bases between them. The germline gives CDR1 SGHRS, CDR2 YFSETQ. The CDR3 loop reads CASSLGMMSSYNEQFF. The CDR3 region has the DNA TGCGCCAGCAGCTTGGGTATGATGAGCTCCTACAATGAGCAGTTCTTC. Filled out from reference TRBV5-1 and TRBJ2-1, the complete variable domain reads KAGVTQTPRYLIKTRGQQVTLSCSPISGHRSVSWYQQTPGQGLQFLFEYFSETQRNKGNFPGRFSGRQFSNSRSEMNVSTLELGDSALYLCASSLGMMSSYNEQFFGPGTRLTVL.

This clone was seen only a few times. This sequence joins TRBV7-8 and TRBJ1-2, with 8 bases aligning to TRBD1. Per the germline V gene, CDR1 is SGHVS and CDR2 is FQNEAQ. The V segment lost 2 bases and the J segment 7 bases; nucleotides outside the gene matches: 6. The CDR3 is made up of 14 amino acids. The CDR3 DNA sequence: TGTGCCAGCAGCTTAACCAGGGGGCAGGGTGGCTACACCTTC. It translates to CASSLTRGQGGYTF.

V usage is TRBV20-1 and J usage is TRBJ2-5; TRBD2 matches at 10 bases. The CDR3 contains 14 residues. V lost 3 bases and J lost 5; bases outside the gene matches: 6. Germline V lookup: CDR1 DFQATT, CDR2 SNEGSKA (reference sequence). CDR3 DNA: TGCAGTGCTAGTGAGCGGGGGGGCGTGGAGACCCAGTACTTC. It codes for CSASERGGVETQYF.

The chain combines TRBV6-1 with TRBJ1-2; TRBD1 is a possible D gene (5 bases). The V gene's germline CDR1 is MNHNS and CDR2 SASEGT. V was pared by 1 base and J by 1 base, with 10 bases between. The CDR3 loop spans 15 amino acids. The CDR3 here is CASSEVGRVNYGYTF. CDR3 DNA: TGTGCCAGCAGTGAAGTGGGACGAGTTAACTATGGCTACACCTTC.

This clone was observed a handful of times. The chain employs TRBV7-3 and TRBJ1-1; unclear D gene. The germline gives CDR1 SGHTA, CDR2 FQGTGA. V was trimmed by 6 bases and J by 6 bases, leaving 14 bases between them. CDR3 length: 13 residues. The CDR3 loop is CASRTTPGAEAFF. The CDR3 region has the DNA TGTGCCAGCAGGACTACACCGGGAGCTGAAGCTTTCTTT.

The genes are TRBV29-1 and TRBJ2-1; TRBD1 might be the D (6 bases). In germline, CDR1 is SQVTM, CDR2 ANQGSEA. Trimming took 0 bases from V and 5 from J, leaving 14 bases between them. The CDR3 length is 15 residues. The CDR3 DNA reads as TGCAGCGTTGAAGATGTCAGGGGTCATCACAATGAGCAGTTCTTC. Translation gives CSVEDVRGHHNEQFF.

The chain is built from TRBV11-2 and TRBJ1-3; a weak D match, TRBD1 (5 bases). CDR3 length: 15 amino acids. The V gene lost 5 bases and the J gene lost 3 bases, with 14 bases spanning the gap. The germline CDR1 and CDR2 sequences are SGHAT and FQNNGV. CDR3 in DNA: TGTGCCAGCAGCCCAGGGCGGCAGTTTGGAAACACCATATATTTT. It yields the protein CASSPGRQFGNTIYF.

The V gene is TRBV10-2, the J gene TRBJ2-3; 15 bases are shared with TRBD2. The junction had 11 bases not matched to a gene; V was cut back by 6 bases and J by 4 bases. Germline CDR1 reads WSHSY; CDR2 reads SAAADI. The CDR3 is 18 amino acids. This CDR3 is CASRGLAGGLMGSDTQYF. The CDR3 nucleotides read TGCGCCAGCAGAGGACTAGCGGGGGGGCTTATGGGGTCAGATACGCAGTATTTT.

J is TRBJ2-5 and V is TRBV7-2; 7 bases are a match to TRBD1. The CDR3 runs to 14 residues. Germline-derived CDR1 and CDR2 are SGHTA and FQGNSA. J lost 2 bases, V lost 5 bases, and 5 bases had no gene match. As DNA, the CDR3 is TGTGCCAGCAGCATTCGGACAGGACAAGAGACCCAGTACTTC. Protein: CASSIRTGQETQYF.

This chain uses TRBV6-5 with TRBJ2-7; 8 bases map to TRBD2. The V segment lost 6 bases and the J segment 6 bases; nucleotides outside the gene matches: 13. The germline V gene has CDR1 MNHEY and CDR2 SVGAGI. This CDR3 comprises 15 residues. CDR3 in DNA: TGTGCCAGCAGCGCCGGGACTAGGGGTCGCCTCGAGCAGTACGTC. Protein sequence: CASSAGTRGRLEQYV.

The V gene is TRBV19, the J gene TRBJ1-2, with 8 bases identical to TRBD1. J lost 2 bases, V lost 4 bases, and 9 bases had no gene match. The CDR3 consists of 16 residues. Germline V CDR1 and CDR2: LNHDA, SQIVND (reference sequence). The CDR3 nucleotides are TGTGCCAGTAGTAAAGGGCAGGGGGCGATAAACTATGGCTACACCTTC. Amino acids: CASSKGQGAINYGYTF.

The CDR3 loop reads CASSPTGNYNEQFF. Here the CDR3 DNA reads TGTGCCAGCTCTCCTACGGGGAACTACAATGAGCAGTTCTTC. This sequence joins TRBV18 and TRBJ2-1; perhaps TRBD2 as D (5 bases). V was shortened by 6 bases and J by 3 bases, with 12 bases between the two germline ends. The CDR3 extends over 14 amino acids. Germline V gives CDR1 KGHSH, CDR2 LQKENI.

The chain combines TRBV18 with TRBJ1-2, with D perhaps matching TRBD1 (6 bases). Trimming pared 3 bases from V and 2 bases from J, leaving 19 bases between. Germline values: CDR1 KGHSH, CDR2 LQKENI. This CDR3 comprises 17 residues. The DNA for the CDR3 is TGTGCCAGCTCACCCCGTCAGGGGCCCCTTCCCAACTATGGCTACACCTTC. It codes for CASSPRQGPLPNYGYTF.